A single sample gave rise to the 18 T cell receptor beta chains below, sequenced in a study of blood T cell repertoires in COVID-19. Measured with immunoSEQ multiplex PCR; TCRdb has only the in-frame clones, and not every one. This table holds 70,000 to 100,000 clones, more than 75% found once. The sample taken for sequencing was peripheral blood. The receptors here all came from an elderly woman with active COVID-19.

The rearrangement links TRBV3-1 (or the pseudogene TRBV3-2) to TRBJ2-1; 7 nucleotides line up with TRBD2. This CDR3 comprises 16 residues. With 3 bases clipped from V and 4 bases from J, the junction kept 9 bases outside the gene matches. CDR1 and CDR2 (germline): LGHDT, YNNKEL (reference sequence). The CDR3 DNA is TGTGCCAGCAGCCAGGGGAATAGCGGGCAATACAATGAGCAGTTCTTC. Its translation: CASSQGNSGQYNEQFF.

The J gene is TRBJ2-7, the V gene TRBV5-1; 7 nucleotides agree with TRBD1. The germline V gene encodes CDR1 SGHRS and CDR2 YFSETQ. V shed 4 bases, J shed 2 bases, and the junction held 12 bases outside the gene matches. There are 16 residues in the CDR3. The DNA of the CDR3 is TGCGCCAGCAGCCCGGGGACAGCCCGACCCACCTACGAGCAGTACTTC. Encoded protein: CASSPGTARPTYEQYF.

The chain employs TRBV4-2 and TRBJ2-1; 9 nucleotides agree with TRBD2. With V trimmed by 0 bases and J by 4 bases, 4 bases remained unmatched. CDR3 length: 16 residues. CDR1 and CDR2 (germline): LGHNA, YNFKEQ. Here the CDR3 reads CASSQEVAGDYNEQFF. The DNA for the CDR3 is TGTGCCAGCAGCCAAGAAGTAGCGGGAGATTACAATGAGCAGTTCTTC.

This chain links TRBV6-6 with TRBJ2-2; D remains unclear. Between the trimmed V and J ends, which lost 5 bases and 6 bases, there was a span of 7 bases. CDR1 MNHNY and CDR2 SVGAGI come from the germline V gene (reference sequence). CDR3 length: 12 amino acids. The CDR3 protein is CASSTRPGELFF. CDR3 DNA: TGTGCCAGCAGTACCAGGCCCGGGGAGCTGTTTTTT.

CDR3 residues: CASSVGTSGAQETQYF. In nucleotides, the CDR3 is TGTGCCAGCAGCGTAGGGACTAGCGGGGCCCAAGAGACCCAGTACTTC. This rearrangement joins TRBV9 to TRBJ2-5, with TRBD2 identical over 12 bases. Germline CDR1 SGDLS, CDR2 YYNGEE. The CDR3 consists of 16 residues. The V gene end was trimmed by 0 bases and the J gene end by 1 base; junction bases not matched to a gene: 1.

The CDR3: CASSLESKYNEQFF. The CDR3 nucleotides are TGTGCCAGCAGCTTAGAGAGCAAATACAATGAGCAGTTCTTC. The rearrangement uses TRBV7-9 and TRBJ2-1; no clear D gene. CDR3 length: 14 residues. V lost 1 base, J lost 4 bases, and 8 bases lay in between. Germline V lookup: CDR1 SEHNR, CDR2 FQNEAQ (reference sequence). Complete variable domain (other parts from reference TRBV7-9 and TRBJ2-1): DTGVSQNPRHKITKRGQNVTFRCDPISEHNRLYWYRQTLGQGPEFLTYFQNEAQLEKSRLLSDRFSAERPKGSFSTLEIQRTEQGDSAMYLCASSLESKYNEQFFGPGTRLTVL.

This sequence joins TRBV5-1 and TRBJ2-2; TRBD1 agrees at 9 bases. The CDR3 has 14 residues. Germline CDR1 and CDR2: SGHRS and YFSETQ. V shed 3 bases, J shed 7 bases, and the junction held 4 bases outside the gene matches. Here the CDR3 reads CASSSGQGIGELFF. The DNA for the CDR3 is TGCGCCAGCAGCTCCGGACAGGGGATCGGGGAGCTGTTTTTT.

This sequence joins TRBV18 and TRBJ2-7; possibly TRBD2 for D (5 bases). CDR3 length equals 15 residues. CDR1 KGHSH and CDR2 LQKENI come from the germline V gene. Deletions cut 3 bases from V and 3 bases from J, with 15 bases between. The CDR3 here is CASSPGGLGDYEQYF. The CDR3 nucleotides are TGTGCCAGCTCACCGGGCGGGCTCGGTGACTACGAGCAGTACTTC.

A single count supports this clone. V and J are TRBV12-3 or TRBV12-4 and TRBJ2-5; D might be TRBD1 (5 bases). CDR3 size: 12 residues. Trimming cost V 3 bases and J 6 bases, with 8 bases left between them. In nucleotides, the CDR3 is TGTGCCAGCAGTTTGACAGACCAGACCCAGTACTTC. Its protein is CASSLTDQTQYF.

This chain uses TRBV5-1 with TRBJ2-7; 9 nucleotides agree with TRBD2. CDR3 length: 14 residues. The germline V gene encodes CDR1 SGHRS and CDR2 YFSETQ. V was clipped by 4 bases and J by 5 bases; unmatched bases: 7. The CDR3 protein is CASSNSGSLHEQYF. CDR3 DNA: TGCGCCAGCAGCAATAGCGGGAGTCTCCACGAGCAGTACTTC.

This clone was counted between two and nine times. This chain links TRBV4-3 with TRBJ2-7; TRBD1 aligns across 12 bases. The CDR3 is made up of 15 amino acids. The germline V gene encodes CDR1 LGHNA and CDR2 YSLEER. Unmatched junction bases numbered 5, after V lost 4 bases and J lost 4 bases. The CDR3 coding sequence is TGCGCCAGCAGCCCAGGGACAGGGGGCGGGTACGAGCAGTACTTC. Translated, it gives CASSPGTGGGYEQYF.

This chain uses TRBV9 with TRBJ1-2; D gene ambiguous. The CDR3 has 13 residues. In germline, CDR1 is SGDLS, CDR2 YYNGEE. V was trimmed by 3 bases and J by 4 bases, leaving 10 bases between them. CDR3 in amino acids: CASSATFGYGYTF. DNA for the CDR3: TGTGCCAGCAGCGCAACTTTCGGCTATGGCTACACCTTC.

The V gene is TRBV30, the J gene TRBJ2-1; 12 nucleotides line up with TRBD2. The CDR3 covers 13 residues. V shed 5 bases, J shed 6 bases, and the junction held 2 bases outside the gene matches. Germline V CDR1 and CDR2: GTSNPN, SVGIG (reference sequence). Here the CDR3 reads CAWSSGRANEQFF. The CDR3 bases are TGTGCCTGGTCTAGCGGGAGGGCCAATGAGCAGTTCTTC.

This clone came up a few times. The V and J genes are TRBV5-4 and TRBJ2-7, with 8 bases that match TRBD2. V was clipped by 2 bases and J by 2 bases; unmatched bases: 6. The V gene's germline CDR1 is SGHNT and CDR2 YYREEE (reference sequence). The CDR3 covers 15 residues. CDR3 in amino acids: CASSLAGVYTYEQYF. DNA of the CDR3: TGTGCCAGCAGCTTAGCGGGAGTATACACCTACGAGCAGTACTTC. Filled out from reference TRBV5-4 and TRBJ2-7, the complete variable domain reads ETGVTQSPTHLIKTRGQQVTLRCSSQSGHNTVSWYQQALGQGPQFIFQYYREEENGRGNFPPRFSGLQFPNYSSELNVNALELDDSALYLCASSLAGVYTYEQYFGPGTRLTVT.

The rearrangement uses TRBV15 and TRBJ2-6, with D tentatively TRBD2 (6 bases). Deletions cut 1 base from V and 2 bases from J, with 6 bases between. The CDR3 spans 15 residues. The germline V gene encodes CDR1 LNHNV and CDR2 YYDKDF (reference sequence). CDR3 nucleotides: TGTGCCACCAGCAGAGGGGGGGCTGGGGCCAACGTCCTGACTTTC. Translated, it gives CATSRGGAGANVLTF.

The sample holds one count of this clone. The chain joins TRBV10-3 to TRBJ2-1; 7 positions match TRBD2. The germline gives CDR1 ENHRY, CDR2 SYGVKD. The ends lost 9 bases at V and 12 bases at J; junction bases unmatched: 14. The CDR3 has 13 residues. CDR3 sequence reads: CAIYAGAMGRQFF. Written as DNA, the CDR3 is TGTGCCATATACGCGGGAGCAATGGGTCGGCAGTTCTTC.

The rearrangement uses TRBV7-9 and TRBJ2-1; D may be TRBD2 (5 bases). There are 15 residues in the CDR3. The germline V gene encodes CDR1 SEHNR and CDR2 FQNEAQ (reference sequence). V lost 5 bases and J 5 bases, leaving 16 bases between the germline ends. The CDR3 reads CASSPGLGWDNEQFF. The DNA for the CDR3 is TGTGCCAGCAGCCCCGGACTGGGTTGGGACAATGAGCAGTTCTTC.

Of note for this clone: The germline gene is not matched at one end of the junction; a read error may be the cause. This chain joins TRBV7-7 and TRBJ1-4, with TRBD1 matching 8 bases. The CDR3 consists of 19 residues. Looked up from germline, CDR1 is SSHAT and CDR2 is FNYEAQ (reference sequence). CDR3 amino acids: CASSLRRDRWGVANEKLFF. The CDR3 DNA sequence: TGTGCTAGCAGCCTGAGACGGGACAGGTGGGGGGTGGCTAATGAAAAACTGTTTTTT.